This T cell receptor beta chain originates from a study of cytomegalovirus exposure and HLA in healthy donors. Germline V gene sequence: CDR1 SGHTA, CDR2 FQGTGA. V was trimmed by 5 bases and J by 7 bases, leaving 15 bases between them. The CDR3 is made up of 15 amino acids. About this clone: The antigen is not known.

PCR involved 60 Vbeta and 13 Jbeta primers. This table comes from immunoSEQ multiplex PCR, and its TCRdb copy is limited to in-frame clones, with some not included. Among roughly 190,000 clones, around 75% were seen once, and the ten largest hold approximately 6.3%. Broader study findings: A later analysis found that most CMV-associated TCR beta chains appeared HLA-restricted. The authors enumerated over 150 TCR beta chains as linked to cytomegalovirus.

The sample comprised PBMCs. The chain has TRBV7-3 and TRBJ1-6, with a weak D call TRBD1 (6 bases). The clonotype originates from a man aged 35 to 55 in good health and CMV-seropositive. The CDR3 nucleotides read TGTGCCAGCAGCCTTAGGGGCCAGGGGAATTCACCCCTCCACTTT. Its protein is CASSLRGQGNSPLHF.